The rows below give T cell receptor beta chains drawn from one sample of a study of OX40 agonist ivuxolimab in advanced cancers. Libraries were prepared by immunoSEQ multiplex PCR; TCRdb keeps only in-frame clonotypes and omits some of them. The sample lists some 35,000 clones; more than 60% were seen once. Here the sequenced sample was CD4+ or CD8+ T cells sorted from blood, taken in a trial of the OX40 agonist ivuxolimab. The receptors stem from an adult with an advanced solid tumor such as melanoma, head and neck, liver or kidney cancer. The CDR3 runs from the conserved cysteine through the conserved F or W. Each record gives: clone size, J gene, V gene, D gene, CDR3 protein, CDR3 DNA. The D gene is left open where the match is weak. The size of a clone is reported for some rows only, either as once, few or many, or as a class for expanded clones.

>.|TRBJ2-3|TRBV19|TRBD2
CASSPPRGGPGDTQYF
TGTGCCAGTAGTCCCCCTCGCGGGGGGCCTGGAGATACGCAGTATTTT
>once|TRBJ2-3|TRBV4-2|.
CASSQTDRSADTQYF
TGTGCCAGCAGCCAGACAGACAGAAGCGCAGATACGCAGTATTTT
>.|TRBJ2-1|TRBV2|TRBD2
CASNLGLAHNEQFF
TGTGCCAGCAACTTGGGACTAGCCCACAATGAGCAGTTCTTC
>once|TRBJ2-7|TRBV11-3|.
CASSSTDAEQYF
TGTGCCAGCAGCTCTACCGACGCGGAGCAGTACTTC
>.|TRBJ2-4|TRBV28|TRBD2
CASNGLAGASGIQYF
TGTGCCAGCAACGGACTAGCGGGGGCCTCGGGGATTCAGTACTTC
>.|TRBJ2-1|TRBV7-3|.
CASSPGGARIQSSYNEQFF
TGTGCCAGCAGCCCGGGGGGCGCCCGAATCCAGAGCTCCTACAATGAGCAGTTCTTC
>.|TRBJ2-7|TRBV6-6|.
CASSGEGVYEQYF
TGTGCCAGCAGTGGCGAGGGGGTGTACGAGCAGTACTTC
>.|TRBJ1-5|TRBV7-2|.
CASSLVGNSNQPQHF
TGTGCCAGCAGCTTAGTGGGGAACAGCAATCAGCCCCAGCATTTT
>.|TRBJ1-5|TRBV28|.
CASSVGGDQPQHF
TGTGCCAGCAGCGTTGGAGGGGATCAGCCCCAGCATTTT
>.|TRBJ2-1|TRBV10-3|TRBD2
CAIKSTSGGAEQFF
TGTGCCATCAAGTCGACTAGCGGGGGGGCTGAGCAGTTCTTC
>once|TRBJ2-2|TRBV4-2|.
CASSQVGTSYTGELFF
TGTGCCAGCAGCCAAGTAGGGACATCCTACACCGGGGAGCTGTTTTTT
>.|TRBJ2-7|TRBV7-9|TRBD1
CASSLDRGYEQYF
TGTGCCAGCAGCTTAGACAGGGGTTACGAGCAGTACTTC
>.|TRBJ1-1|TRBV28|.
CASRYPSWGEDHTEAFF
TGTGCCAGCAGGTACCCATCTTGGGGCGAGGATCACACTGAAGCTTTCTTT
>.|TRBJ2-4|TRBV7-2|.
CASSARPRLAKNIQYF
TGTGCCAGCAGCGCCCGTCCCCGACTAGCCAAAAACATTCAGTACTTC
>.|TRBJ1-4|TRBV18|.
CASSPSATGATNEKLFF
TGTGCCAGCTCACCCTCCGCGACGGGGGCAACTAATGAAAAACTGTTTTTT
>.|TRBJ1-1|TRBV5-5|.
CASSLGTSDTEAFF
TGTGCCAGCAGCTTGGGGACATCAGACACTGAAGCTTTCTTT
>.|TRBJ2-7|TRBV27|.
CASRLGAGYEQYF
TGTGCCAGCAGATTGGGAGCTGGCTACGAGCAGTACTTC
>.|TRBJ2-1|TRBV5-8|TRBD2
CASSSGTSVHEQFF
TGTGCCAGCAGCTCGGGGACTAGCGTCCATGAGCAGTTCTTC
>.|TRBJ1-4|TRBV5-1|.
CASSLGGGPHEKLFF
TGCGCCAGCAGCTTGGGCGGCGGGCCCCATGAAAAACTGTTTTTT
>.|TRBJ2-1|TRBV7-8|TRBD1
CASSLVLGQYNEQFF
TGTGCCAGCAGCTTAGTTTTGGGACAGTACAATGAGCAGTTCTTC
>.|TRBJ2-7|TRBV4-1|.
CASSQRGGLGEQYF
TGCGCCAGCAGCCAACGAGGAGGGTTGGGCGAGCAGTACTTC